A single sample is the source of the 18 T cell receptor beta chains below, sequenced in a study of cytotoxic CD8 clonotypes in ibrutinib-treated CLL. Repertoires were generated with immunoSEQ multiplex PCR, while TCRdb's copy carries only in-frame clones and drops some. Here the sample spans almost 250,000 clones, 70% being singletons. The source material was PBMCs, sampled after 24 months of ibrutinib treatment. The source of these receptors is a human donor with chronic lymphocytic leukemia.

The rearrangement joins TRBV27 to TRBJ2-7; the D gene could be TRBD1 or TRBD2 (5 bases each). CDR3 size: 14 residues. Germline assignment: CDR1 MNHEY and CDR2 SMNVEV (reference sequence). V lost 4 bases to trimming and J lost 2 bases, with 12 bases between them. The CDR3 loop is CASSSTVGPYEQYF. The CDR3 nucleotides are TGTGCCAGCAGTTCGACAGTGGGACCCTACGAGCAGTACTTC.

The rearrangement uses TRBV30 and TRBJ1-2; D is perhaps TRBD1 (5 bases). V was trimmed by 7 bases and J by 0 bases, leaving 12 bases between them. Germline-derived CDR1 and CDR2 are GTSNPN and SVGIG (reference sequence). The CDR3 consists of 13 residues. CDR3 loop: CAYTWGANYGYTF. DNA for the CDR3: TGTGCCTATACCTGGGGGGCTAACTATGGCTACACCTTC. Variable domain in full (rest from reference TRBV30 and TRBJ1-2): SQTIHQWPATLVQPVGSPLSLECTVEGTSNPNLYWYRQAAGRGLQLLFYSVGIGQISSEVPQNLSASRPQDRQFILSSKKLLLSDSGFYLCAYTWGANYGYTFGSGTRLTVV.

This chain connects TRBV4-1 to TRBJ2-5; TRBD1 matches 11 bases. Per germline, CDR1 MGHRA and CDR2 YSYEKL. V dropped 5 bases and J dropped 7; count of bases not matched to a gene: 0. The CDR3 covers 12 residues. CDR3 sequence: CASSGTGGTQYF. In DNA form, the CDR3 reads TGCGCCAGCAGCGGGACAGGGGGGACCCAGTACTTC.

The V and J genes are TRBV5-4 and TRBJ2-3, with TRBD2 as a possible D gene (6 bases). This CDR3 has 15 amino acids. CDR1 and CDR2 from the germline V gene are SGHNT and YYREEE (reference sequence). V lost 6 bases to trimming and J lost 2 bases, with 16 bases between them. The DNA of the CDR3 is TGTGCCAGCAAGCCTTCCGGGACTCACACAGATACGCAGTATTTT. Amino acids: CASKPSGTHTDTQYF.

The rearrangement links TRBV5-4 to TRBJ2-1; 10 nucleotides line up with TRBD2. V shed 5 bases, J shed 5 bases, and the junction held 7 bases outside the gene matches. Germline V gene lookup returns CDR1 SGHNT and CDR2 YYREEE (reference sequence). There are 15 residues in the CDR3. CDR3 in amino acids: CASSISGRVNNEQFF. As DNA, the CDR3 is TGTGCCAGCAGTATAAGCGGGAGGGTGAACAATGAGCAGTTCTTC.

V usage is TRBV7-3 and J usage is TRBJ2-2; TRBD2 is a possible D gene (5 bases). This CDR3 has 15 amino acids. Germline V lookup: CDR1 SGHTA, CDR2 FQGTGA. Trimming cost V 2 bases and J 3 bases, with 10 bases left between them. CDR3 sequence: CASSLGRRHTGELFF. CDR3 bases: TGTGCCAGCAGCTTAGGCAGGAGGCACACCGGGGAGCTGTTTTTT.

The chain is built from TRBV29-1 and TRBJ2-3; 11 bases map to TRBD2. The CDR3 totals 14 residues. The V gene's germline CDR1 is SQVTM and CDR2 ANQGSEA. The junction had 4 bases not matched to a gene; V was cut back by 7 bases and J by 1 base. The chain's CDR3 is CSGTGLAGTDTQYF. The CDR3 DNA follows: TGCAGCGGAACGGGACTAGCGGGCACAGATACGCAGTATTTT.

The rearrangement joins TRBV27 to TRBJ2-1, with TRBD2 matching 13 bases. V trimming: 7 bases; J trimming: 0 bases; junction bases outside the gene matches: 9. This CDR3 contains 18 residues. CDR1 is MNHEY, CDR2 SMNVEV, per germline (reference sequence). CDR3 region: CASIVTGTSGNSYNEQFF. CDR3 DNA sequence: TGTGCCAGCATCGTGACCGGGACTAGCGGGAACTCCTACAATGAGCAGTTCTTC.

V usage is TRBV5-1 and J usage is TRBJ2-7; the match to TRBD1 covers 10 bases. Trimming cost V 4 bases and J 1 base; bases outside gene matches: 5. The CDR3 totals 15 residues. Germline V gene sequence: CDR1 SGHRS, CDR2 YFSETQ. Here the CDR3 DNA reads TGCGCCAGCAGCCCCTGGACAGGGGGTTCCTACGAGCAGTACTTC. It specifies CASSPWTGGSYEQYF.

This chain uses TRBV30 with TRBJ2-7; 9 bases match TRBD2. Trimming took 8 bases from V and 4 from J; bases not matched to a gene: 12. Germline CDR1 and CDR2: GTSNPN and SVGIG (reference sequence). CDR3 length: 14 residues. In nucleotides, the CDR3 is TGTGCCGCCGTTCTTAGCGGGAGCGGGTACGAGCAGTACTTC. Residues: CAAVLSGSGYEQYF.

This clone was counted once. This sequence joins TRBV27 and TRBJ1-2, with a possible D match to TRBD1 (6 bases). The CDR3 covers 13 residues. V dropped 2 bases and J dropped 7 bases, with 11 bases sitting between them. Germline-derived CDR1 and CDR2 are MNHEY and SMNVEV (reference sequence). The CDR3 coding sequence is TGTGCCAGCAGTTTAGTGGGGGCAGGTGGCTACACCTTC. Its protein product is CASSLVGAGGYTF.

The V and J genes are TRBV29-1 and TRBJ1-2, with 8 bases lining up with TRBD1. This CDR3 is built from 12 residues. Trimming cost V 7 bases and J 8 bases; bases outside gene matches: 9. Germline CDR1 and CDR2: SQVTM and ANQGSEA. The DNA of the CDR3 is TGCAGCGGTTTGCAGGGGGCGAACGGCTACACCTTC. This sequence encodes CSGLQGANGYTF.

The chain is built from TRBV9 and TRBJ2-2, with D unresolved. V lost 1 base and J lost 4, with 14 bases in between. The CDR3 runs to 16 residues. Germline V lookup: CDR1 SGDLS, CDR2 YYNGEE. CDR3 sequence: CASSVLPSKSTGELFF. The CDR3 DNA is TGTGCCAGCAGCGTATTACCCTCGAAATCCACCGGGGAGCTGTTTTTT.

This clone was picked up a small number of times. The V and J genes are TRBV5-1 and TRBJ1-1, with D hard to call. The CDR3 runs 12 residues. In germline, CDR1 is SGHRS, CDR2 YFSETQ. The V gene lost 0 bases and the J gene lost 3 bases, with 3 bases spanning the gap. The chain's CDR3 is CASSLEYTEAFF. The CDR3 nucleotides are TGCGCCAGCAGCTTGGAGTACACTGAAGCTTTCTTT. The complete variable domain, with remaining parts taken from reference TRBV5-1 and TRBJ1-1, reads KAGVTQTPRYLIKTRGQQVTLSCSPISGHRSVSWYQQTPGQGLQFLFEYFSETQRNKGNFPGRFSGRQFSNSRSEMNVSTLELGDSALYLCASSLEYTEAFFGQGTRLTVV.

The chain recombines TRBV6-6 with TRBJ2-1, with 7 bases fitting TRBD1. The CDR3 loop spans 14 amino acids. Germline-derived CDR1 and CDR2 are MNHNY and SVGAGI (reference sequence). Losses at the gene ends were 6 bases for V and 3 bases for J; bases not matched to a gene: 5. The CDR3, as DNA: TGTGCCAGCAGGACGACAGGGATCTACAATGAGCAGTTCTTC. It codes for CASRTTGIYNEQFF.

V and J are TRBV9 and TRBJ2-7; unclear D gene. The length of the CDR3 is 12 residues. CDR1 SGDLS and CDR2 YYNGEE come from the germline V gene. V lost 3 bases and J lost 6, with 10 bases in between. CDR3 nucleotides: TGTGCCAGCAGCGACACCAAGGGCGAGCAGTACTTC. It yields the protein CASSDTKGEQYF.

CDR3 sequence: CASSSSYEQYF. CDR3 in DNA: TGTGCCAGCAGCAGTTCCTACGAGCAGTACTTC. The chain employs TRBV5-6 and TRBJ2-7; the D is unclear. The V gene's germline CDR1 is SGHDT and CDR2 YYEEEE. Trimming removed 4 bases from V and 1 base from J, with 3 bases in between. CDR3 size: 11 residues.

This clone was counted between two and nine times. The chain recombines TRBV28 with TRBJ1-2; D unclear. Trimming cost V 11 bases and J 0 bases, with 7 bases left between them. Looked up from germline, CDR1 is MDHEN and CDR2 is SYDVKM. This CDR3 contains 11 residues. CDR3 coding DNA: TGTGCCGTAGGCCCTAACTATGGCTACACCTTC. This codes for CAVGPNYGYTF.